This T cell receptor beta chain is drawn from a study of spatial heterogeneity in lung cancer. Time point meaning: sample taken at primary tumor resection. Whole-study findings and limits: Mutation tallies in tumors tracked expanded intratumoral alpha and beta TCR counts.

In its sample, this clonotype was seen many times. Its antigen remains unknown. This beta chain is an unintended read in a library built for alpha chains; its size means little. Single TCR cDNA molecules each had their own unique molecular identifier. TCRdb redid the calling of the 5' RACE reads with MiXCR, one entry per CDR3 protein. The sample has 4,000 to 6,000 distinct CDR3 sequences; 5% to 7.5% are singletons. Germline V CDR1 and CDR2: MNHEY, SVGAGI. CDR3 length: 15 amino acids. The V gene end was trimmed by 4 bases and the J gene end by 0 bases; junction bases not matched to a gene: 2. This material consisted of lung tumor tissue, taken at surgery. This clonotype originated in a female donor with early-stage non-small cell lung cancer. The chain joins TRBV6-5 to TRBJ1-1; 10 positions agree with TRBD1. The CDR3 nucleotides are TGTGCCAGCAGTTGGACAGGGGGGATGAACACTGAAGCTTTCTTT. This gives the protein CASSWTGGMNTEAFF.